This T cell receptor (beta chain) was retrieved from a study of T cells after yellow fever vaccination. Study-level information: Fractions with few cells were prepared using SMART-Seq v4 Ultra Low Input.

Via MiXCR, TCRdb re-called the 5' RACE reads, giving one row per CDR3 protein. The repertoire holds roughly 500,000 distinct CDR3 sequences, 15% to 20% seen once, with 13% to 15% in the top ten. V was trimmed by 0 bases and J by 6 bases, leaving 18 bases between them. This CDR3 is built from 16 residues. This clonotype was detected only a few times. No antigen is known for it. Study results and limitations: Post-booster repertoires again held most primary-vaccination clones (about 96% CD4, about 88% CD8).

The source of this sequence is a man aged 30-40 years who received the YFV17D yellow fever vaccine. Material: PBMCs, obtained 15 days after the yellow fever booster vaccination. This chain uses TRBV23-1 with TRBJ2-7; D is unclear. TRBV23-1 qualifies as an ORF whose function is uncertain. In nucleotides, the CDR3 is TGCGCCAGCAGTCAATCTAGGATCCAAGCATTCTTCGAGCAGTACTTC. It translates to CASSQSRIQAFFEQYF.